A single sample gave rise to the 29 T cell receptor beta chains below, sequenced in a study of blood T cell repertoires in COVID-19. Only in-frame clones appear in the TCRdb table, and some are missing; sequencing was by immunoSEQ multiplex PCR. The repertoire holds 200,000 to 300,000 clones, about 80% seen once, with around 2% in the top ten. Sample: peripheral blood. These receptors came from a woman of 80 years or more with acute or convalescent COVID-19.

The J gene is TRBJ2-3, the V gene TRBV28; 15 bases agree with TRBD2. After removal of 6 bases from V and 5 bases from J, the junction contained 3 bases not matched to a gene. Germline values: CDR1 MDHEN, CDR2 SYDVKM. This CDR3 contains 15 residues. CDR3 amino acids: CASRRTSGREDTQYF. The CDR3 nucleotides are TGTGCCAGCAGGCGGACTAGCGGGAGGGAAGATACGCAGTATTTT. The full variable domain, completed using reference TRBV28 and TRBJ2-3, is DVKVTQSSRYLVKRTGEKVFLECVQDMDHENMFWYRQDPGLGLRLIYFSYDVKMKEKGDIPEGYSVSREKKERFSLILESASTNQTSMYLCASRRTSGREDTQYFGPGTRLTVL.

This rearrangement joins TRBV11-3 to TRBJ2-5; tentatively, D is TRBD2 (6 bases). Germline CDR1 and CDR2: SGHNT and YENEEA. V lost 3 bases to trimming and J lost 0 bases, with 8 bases between them. CDR3 length: 14 residues. CDR3 sequence: CASSFGLNQETQYF. As DNA, the CDR3 is TGTGCCAGCAGCTTTGGACTAAACCAAGAGACCCAGTACTTC.

This sequence joins TRBV27 and TRBJ1-5; D unresolved. CDR1 MNHEY and CDR2 SMNVEV come from the germline V gene (reference sequence). Trimming removed 0 bases at V and 2 bases at J, with 11 bases between. The CDR3 has 16 amino acids. CDR3 protein: CASSLSFGVGNQPQHF. The CDR3 DNA is TGTGCCAGCAGTTTATCTTTCGGTGTGGGCAATCAGCCCCAGCATTTT.

This chain joins TRBV19 and TRBJ2-3; D is uncertain. The V end lost 5 bases, the J end lost 2 bases, and 5 bases lay between the germline ends. Looked up from germline, CDR1 is LNHDA and CDR2 is SQIVND (reference sequence). The CDR3 runs 12 residues. The CDR3 nucleotides read TGTGCCAGTAGTCTCTACACAGATACGCAGTATTTT. Translated, it gives CASSLYTDTQYF.

This chain uses TRBV10-3 with TRBJ2-3; D uncertain. From germline, CDR1 is ENHRY and CDR2 SYGVKD. This CDR3 spans 11 amino acids. Trimming took 10 bases from V and 2 from J, leaving 7 bases between them. The CDR3, as DNA: TGTGCCACCCTGTTCACAGATACGCAGTATTTT. Translating gives CATLFTDTQYF.

This chain uses TRBV4-3 with TRBJ2-1, with TRBD2 as a possible D gene (5 bases). The CDR3 runs 15 residues. Germline CDR1 reads LGHNA; CDR2 reads YSLEER. V lost 3 bases and J 8 bases, leaving 17 bases between the germline ends. For the CDR3, the DNA is TGCGCCAGCAGCCACATGCTGGCGGGTCAGGATGAGCAGTTCTTC. Amino acids: CASSHMLAGQDEQFF.

This clone turned up a few times. CDR3 protein: CASSQAVGGPSYEQYF. DNA of the CDR3: TGTGCCAGCAGCCAAGCGGTGGGGGGGCCCTCCTACGAGCAGTACTTC. The V gene is TRBV4-2, the J gene TRBJ2-7; D may be TRBD2 (7 bases). The CDR3 contains 16 residues. Germline loops: CDR1 LGHNA, CDR2 YNFKEQ. V was pared by 1 base and J by 0 bases, with 13 bases between.

Here the CDR3 DNA reads TGTGCCAGCAGGACTAACACCCAGGGACAGGGCTACACCTTC. This translates into CASRTNTQGQGYTF. The chain has TRBV6-5 and TRBJ1-2, with TRBD1 matching over 7 bases. The germline gives CDR1 MNHEY, CDR2 SVGAGI. The CDR3 extends over 14 amino acids. J lost 8 bases, V lost 6 bases, and 12 bases had no gene match.

The chain uses TRBV14 and TRBJ1-2; D uncertain. The ends were cut back, 5 bases at V and 3 bases at J, with 7 bases in the middle. This CDR3 is 12 amino acids long. Per the germline V gene, CDR1 is SGHDN and CDR2 is FVKESK. The CDR3, as DNA: TGTGCCAGCAGCGGCTCCTACTATGGCTACACCTTC. The encoded protein is CASSGSYYGYTF. Filled out from reference TRBV14 and TRBJ1-2, the complete variable domain reads EAGVTQFPSHSVIEKGQTVTLRCDPISGHDNLYWYRRVMGKEIKFLLHFVKESKQDESGMPNNRFLAERTGGTYSTLKVQPAELEDSGVYFCASSGSYYGYTFGSGTRLTVV.

The CDR3 loop is CASSVSQGQGTGNTIYF. Written as DNA, the CDR3 is TGTGCCAGCAGTGTGTCTCAGGGACAGGGGACTGGAAACACCATATATTTT. The chain joins TRBV2 to TRBJ1-3, with 10 bases that match TRBD1. CDR1 and CDR2 from the germline V gene are SNHLY and FYNNEI. The junction had 8 bases not matched to a gene; V was cut back by 4 bases and J by 2 bases. The CDR3 loop spans 17 amino acids.

The rearrangement uses TRBV5-4 and TRBJ2-5; D gene unclear. Per the germline V gene, CDR1 is SGHNT and CDR2 is YYREEE (reference sequence). The CDR3 extends over 14 amino acids. Trimming stripped 1 base from V and 2 bases from J, with 9 bases between. The DNA for the CDR3 is TGTGCCAGCAGCTTGTCGTGGGCGCAAGAGACCCAGTACTTC. It codes for CASSLSWAQETQYF.

V and J are TRBV6-2 or TRBV6-3 and TRBJ1-2; the D is unclear. Per germline, CDR1 MNHEY and CDR2 SVGEGT. Trimming removed 4 bases from V and 8 bases from J, with 23 bases in between. This CDR3 comprises 16 residues. CDR3 nucleotides: TGTGCCAGCAGTTCCACCCTGGGAGGCGGCCTCGTGGGCTACACCTTC. Translation: CASSSTLGGGLVGYTF.

The chain joins TRBV30 to TRBJ2-7; 7 bases agree with TRBD1. CDR3 length: 12 amino acids. The germline gives CDR1 GTSNPN, CDR2 SVGIG (reference sequence). The junction had 4 bases not matched to a gene; V was cut back by 5 bases and J by 3 bases. The CDR3 sequence is CAWGGQNYEQYF. As DNA, the CDR3 is TGTGCCTGGGGGGGACAGAACTACGAGCAGTACTTC.

This clone was seen only once. The rearrangement uses TRBV19 and TRBJ1-3, with 10 positions matching TRBD1. Germline assignment: CDR1 LNHDA and CDR2 SQIVND (reference sequence). V was pared by 8 bases and J by 5 bases, with 3 bases of the junction left unmatched. This CDR3 region has 13 residues. CDR3: CASRDRGRNTIYF. DNA of the CDR3: TGTGCCAGTCGGGACAGGGGTAGAAACACCATATATTTT.

The chain has TRBV14 and TRBJ1-3, with TRBD1 as a possible D gene (6 bases). The CDR3 length is 15 residues. Germline assignment: CDR1 SGHDN and CDR2 FVKESK. Trimming cost V 5 bases and J 0 bases, with 11 bases left between them. CDR3: CASSDRIFSGNTIYF. The CDR3 DNA follows: TGTGCCAGCAGCGACAGGATCTTCTCTGGAAACACCATATATTTT.

This chain connects TRBV7-6 to TRBJ2-3; D unresolved. Germline V gene lookup returns CDR1 SGHVS and CDR2 FNYEAQ. This CDR3 region has 13 residues. V gave up 4 bases and J gave up 3 bases, with 8 bases separating them. The CDR3 spells CASSSSRTDTQYF. The CDR3 DNA sequence: TGTGCCAGCAGCTCCTCCCGGACAGATACGCAGTATTTT.

The chain is built from TRBV7-2 and TRBJ1-1, with 9 bases fitting TRBD1. Germline CDR1 SGHTA, CDR2 FQGNSA. J was trimmed by 4 bases and V by 5 bases; bases with no gene match: 5. CDR3 size: 14 residues. CDR3 in amino acids: CASSRDRAGTEAFF. The CDR3 DNA follows: TGTGCCAGCAGCCGGGACAGGGCGGGCACTGAAGCTTTCTTT.

This clone has more than one count but fewer than ten. The chain employs TRBV5-6 and TRBJ2-2; 10 bases are shared with TRBD2. The CDR3 extends over 18 amino acids. Trimming at V came to 7 bases and at J to 6 bases, leaving 18 bases not matched to a gene. Germline loops: CDR1 SGHDT, CDR2 YYEEEE. The CDR3 DNA reads TGTGCCAGCTCCCGACTTACTAGCGGGATAGGGCCGGCCGGGGAGCTGTTTTTT. It yields the protein CASSRLTSGIGPAGELFF.

V gene TRBV20-1 combines with J gene TRBJ1-2; 7 bases match TRBD1. The CDR3 has 15 residues. Germline V CDR1 and CDR2: DFQATT, SNEGSKA (reference sequence). Trimming at V came to 3 bases and at J to 8 bases, leaving 15 bases not matched to a gene. CDR3 sequence reads: CSASPNTFGTEGYTF. The CDR3, as DNA: TGCAGTGCTAGTCCCAATACTTTCGGGACAGAAGGCTACACCTTC.

This clone was observed once. CDR3 DNA sequence: TGTGCCAGCACGCGGCGGGACCCCGGGGAGCTGTTTTTT. Encoded protein: CASTRRDPGELFF. V gene TRBV2 combines with J gene TRBJ2-2, with a weak D call TRBD2 (6 bases). The V gene lost 7 bases and the J gene lost 6 bases, with 12 bases spanning the gap. The CDR3 extends over 13 amino acids. The V gene's germline CDR1 is SNHLY and CDR2 FYNNEI. The entire variable domain, with the rest obtained from reference TRBV2 and TRBJ2-2, is as follows: EPEVTQTPSHQVTQMGQEVILRCVPISNHLYFYWYRQILGQKVEFLVSFYNNEISEKSEIFDDQFSVERPDGSNFTLKIRSTKLEDSAMYFCASTRRDPGELFFGEGSRLTVL.

This clone occurred a few times. The chain recombines TRBV9 with TRBJ1-1, with a possible D match to TRBD1 (6 bases). CDR1 is SGDLS and CDR2 is YYNGEE in the germline V gene. V gave up 0 bases and J gave up 3 bases, with 15 bases separating them. The CDR3 spans 16 residues. The CDR3 sequence: CASSVGQGSFDTEAFF. Written as DNA, the CDR3 is TGTGCCAGCAGCGTAGGTCAGGGGAGTTTTGACACTGAAGCTTTCTTT.

V gene TRBV5-6 combines with J gene TRBJ1-2; D is uncertain. Trimming removed 2 bases at V and 3 bases at J, with 11 bases between. CDR3 size: 14 residues. Germline CDR1 is SGHDT and CDR2 is YYEEEE. The CDR3 bases are TGTGCCAGCAGCTTCGCAGTTTTTGACTATGGCTACACCTTC. This encodes CASSFAVFDYGYTF.

This clone showed up just once. This chain joins TRBV4-3 and TRBJ1-2; D remains unclear. This CDR3 has 13 amino acids. V was trimmed by 0 bases and J by 8 bases, leaving 10 bases between them. Germline lookup yields CDR1 LGHNA and CDR2 YSLEER. CDR3 DNA: TGCGCCAGCAGCCAAGATCGGGCGGGGGGCTACACCTTC. Translated: CASSQDRAGGYTF.

Notes on this clone: Germline is not matched at one junction end, which may reflect a read error. The chain is built from TRBV24-1 and TRBJ2-3; 15 bases line up with TRBD2. This CDR3 region has 18 residues. The germline gives CDR1 KGHDR, CDR2 SFDVKD. Written as DNA, the CDR3 is TGTGCCACCAGTGACCCGGGACTAGCGGGGGGAGGCACAGATGCGCAGTATTTT. This translates into CATSDPGLAGGGTDAQYF.

The chain couples TRBV19 to TRBJ2-1; no clear D gene. The CDR3 has 14 residues. Per the germline V gene, CDR1 is LNHDA and CDR2 is SQIVND (reference sequence). V was clipped by 1 base and J by 5 bases, with 9 bases between them. CDR3 nucleotides: TGTGCCAGTAGTATAGGACTTCGAAACAATGAGCAGTTCTTC. Amino acid sequence: CASSIGLRNNEQFF.

The chain links TRBV29-1 to TRBJ2-1; 8 nucleotides line up with TRBD1. Trimming removed 2 bases from V and 0 bases from J; junction bases left unmatched: 9. Germline loops: CDR1 SQVTM, CDR2 ANQGSEA. This CDR3 is built from 17 residues. CDR3 sequence (DNA): TGCAGCGTTGAACCTTCCGGGACAGGCATCTCCTACAATGAGCAGTTCTTC. This sequence encodes CSVEPSGTGISYNEQFF.

V usage is TRBV5-6 and J usage is TRBJ2-5, with D possibly being TRBD1 (6 bases). V gave up 7 bases and J gave up 7 bases, with 20 bases separating them. This CDR3 has 14 residues. In germline, CDR1 is SGHDT, CDR2 YYEEEE. The CDR3 DNA follows: TGTGCCAGCTCCGGTCAGGGGCAGGGCGGGACCCAGTACTTC. This sequence encodes CASSGQGQGGTQYF.

V usage is TRBV4-3 and J usage is TRBJ2-5, with 7 bases lining up with TRBD1. The V and J ends lost 2 bases and 4 bases, in that order; junction bases with no gene match: 4. The CDR3 consists of 14 residues. Germline values: CDR1 LGHNA, CDR2 YSLEER. Written as DNA, the CDR3 is TGCGCCAGCAGCCAAACAGGGGAATTAGAGACCCAGTACTTC. This encodes CASSQTGELETQYF.

The chain is built from TRBV6-5 and TRBJ2-2; 8 bases align to TRBD1. This CDR3 is built from 15 residues. CDR1 and CDR2 from the germline V gene are MNHEY and SVGAGI. V shed 2 bases, J shed 2 bases, and the junction held 1 base outside the gene matches. The CDR3 region is CASSYDRGNTGELFF. CDR3 sequence (DNA): TGTGCCAGCAGTTACGACAGGGGAAACACCGGGGAGCTGTTTTTT.